The sequence of this TCR beta chain was determined in a study of cytomegalovirus exposure and HLA in healthy donors. Study-wide context: Across 300 to 400 genotyped donors, approximately 81% landed in the Caucasian-associated ancestry cluster. Overall study results and limits: One variant, a missense change in DCLRE1C, was linked in a later analysis to TCR beta V- and J-gene trimming. Per published reports, the classifier diagnosed cytomegalovirus status with high specificity and sensitivity. Some V segments could not be told apart, so they were left out, TRBV6-2 and TRBV6-3 among them.

The PCR had 60 Vbeta and 13 Jbeta primers. Produced via immunoSEQ multiplex PCR; TCRdb's table is partial and in-frame only. This sample carries over 150,000 clones, roughly 84% of them seen once, and the ten largest clones take around 1.3%. As for this clone: The target antigen is unknown.

V shed 4 bases and J 7 bases; nucleotides not matched to a gene: 8. This CDR3 has 13 residues. Germline CDR1 SGHDT, CDR2 YYEEEE. The TCR sequence derives from a boy younger than 10 in good health and CMV-seronegative. Sequencing used PBMCs. The chain has TRBV5-6 and TRBJ2-7; 7 positions match TRBD2. CDR3 residues: CASSRLALGEQYF. For the CDR3, the DNA is TGTGCCAGCAGCCGACTAGCCCTTGGGGAGCAGTACTTC.